These 13 T cell receptor beta chains were sequenced from one sample in a study of CD8+CD57+ T cells in acquired aplastic anemia (dated by TCRdb to 2016 to 2019). Patients chosen for sequencing had shown expansion of CD8+CD57+ cells by flow cytometry. Reads for this sample came from an Illumina HiSeq 2000. TCR beta VDJ combination and CDR3 sequence profiling used genomic DNA as the template. TCRdb took the public reads, trimmed them with fastp at Q25, ran MiXCR for clone calling and kept in-frame beta chains. A single entry per CDR3 protein holds the most common genes and DNA from its merged rows. This sample holds about 180,000 distinct CDR3 sequences; less than 60% were observed only once. The ten top clones hold 1.8% of the sample. The sequenced sample consisted of sorted CD4+, CD8+, or CD8+CD57+ T cells (not recorded which) from PBMCs. The source of these receptors is a human donor with aplastic anemia.

This clonotype was detected ten times or more. The genes are TRBV5-1 and TRBJ2-2, with D possibly called TRBD1 or TRBD2 (5 bases each). Trimming cost V 5 bases and J 3 bases, with 14 bases left between them. The CDR3 is 15 amino acids. Germline CDR1 is SGHRS and CDR2 is YFSETQ. The CDR3 region is CASRYGARDTGELFF. The CDR3 coding sequence is TGCGCCAGCAGATACGGGGCGCGGGACACCGGGGAGCTGTTTTTT.

The CDR3 region is CSATPGSYGYTF. The DNA of the CDR3 is TGCAGTGCTACCCCGGGGTCCTATGGCTACACCTTC. The rearrangement links TRBV20-1 to TRBJ1-2; D is undetermined. This CDR3 spans 12 amino acids. V lost 4 bases to trimming and J lost 4 bases, with 10 bases between them. The germline CDR1 and CDR2 sequences are DFQATT and SNEGSKA (reference sequence).

The CDR3, as DNA: TGTGCCATCAGTGAGCTAGCGGCCAAAAACATTCAGTACTTC. Its protein is CAISELAAKNIQYF. J is TRBJ2-4 and V is TRBV10-3; the D gene is possibly TRBD2 (6 bases). CDR1 is ENHRY, CDR2 SYGVKD, per germline. V gave up 2 bases and J gave up 1 base, with 6 bases separating them. The CDR3 loop spans 14 amino acids.

A word on this clonotype: Possible read error: a much larger clone is one base away. V and J are TRBV5-4 and TRBJ1-1; D is ambiguous. V lost 4 bases and J 6 bases, leaving 19 bases between the germline ends. Germline V gene data show CDR1 as SGHNT and CDR2 as YYREEE (reference sequence). The CDR3 sequence is 15 residues long. CDR3 bases: TGTGCCAGCAGCCTCGGAGTAGAAGTCAACGCTGAAGCTTTCTTT. This gives the protein CASSLGVEVNAEAFF.

The V and J genes are TRBV12-3 or TRBV12-4 and TRBJ1-5, with a possible D match to TRBD1 (6 bases). There are 13 residues in the CDR3. Trimming left V 7 bases short and J 4 bases short, with 11 bases between. The CDR3 DNA reads TGTGCCAGCACCGACAGGTGGAATCAGCCCCAGCATTTT. Translated: CASTDRWNQPQHF.

This clonotype has ten or more counts. CDR3 sequence (DNA): TGTGCCAGCAGAACGACAGGGACCCTGAACACTGAAGCTTTCTTT. This gives the protein CASRTTGTLNTEAFF. The V and J genes are TRBV7-9 and TRBJ1-1, with 7 bases identical to TRBD1. With V trimmed by 6 bases and J by 0 bases, 7 bases remained unmatched. This CDR3 has 15 residues. CDR1 is SEHNR, CDR2 FQNEAQ, per germline (reference sequence).

V gene TRBV6-1 combines with J gene TRBJ2-1, with D uncertain. This CDR3 is 12 amino acids long. Germline CDR1 reads MNHNS; CDR2 reads SASEGT. The V end was cut by 6 bases, the J end by 2 bases, with 5 bases between. CDR3 nucleotide sequence: TGTGCCAGCAGCCGGACCTACAATGAGCAGTTCTTC. It yields the protein CASSRTYNEQFF.

This clonotype was found many times. V gene TRBV5-1 combines with J gene TRBJ2-7; tentatively, D is TRBD1 or TRBD2 (5 bases each). The V gene's germline CDR1 is SGHRS and CDR2 YFSETQ. The CDR3 totals 13 residues. Trimming took 4 bases from V and 7 from J, leaving 15 bases between them. CDR3 protein: CASSEGTVWEQYF. DNA of the CDR3: TGCGCCAGCAGCGAAGGGACCGTGTGGGAGCAGTACTTC.

This clonotype came up once. This chain connects TRBV7-8 to TRBJ1-1; 9 bases line up with TRBD1. The CDR3 has 14 amino acids. Germline values: CDR1 SGHVS, CDR2 FQNEAQ. With 4 bases clipped from V and 6 bases from J, the junction kept 6 bases outside the gene matches. The CDR3 DNA sequence: TGTGCCAGCAGCTCCGGACAGGGGATCCCTGAAGCTTTCTTT. Encoded protein: CASSSGQGIPEAFF.

The V call is TRBV19, the J call TRBJ2-3; no clear D gene. Germline CDR1 reads LNHDA; CDR2 reads SQIVND (reference sequence). The CDR3 length is 14 residues. V was pared by 10 bases and J by 0 bases, with 14 bases between. The CDR3 here is CAIVWQPSTDTQYF. The DNA for the CDR3 is TGTGCCATAGTTTGGCAGCCTAGCACAGATACGCAGTATTTT.

V usage is TRBV5-6 and J usage is TRBJ2-5, with 8 bases fitting TRBD2. Unmatched junction bases numbered 10, after V lost 2 bases and J lost 4 bases. This CDR3 contains 16 residues. CDR1 and CDR2 (germline): SGHDT, YYEEEE. The CDR3, as DNA: TGTGCCAGCAGCTTTTTTGACGGGAGGGCCAGAGAGACCCAGTACTTC. Its translation: CASSFFDGRARETQYF.

Points on this clonotype: Germline and junction disagree at one end, which may indicate a read error. The J gene is TRBJ1-4, the V gene TRBV25-1; 9 bases align to TRBD1. Germline CDR1 is MGHDK and CDR2 is SYGVNS. This CDR3 is 21 amino acids long. Here the CDR3 DNA reads TGCGCCAGCAGTGAATATAACACCGGGACAGGGAGCTTCGGGGCTAATGAAAAACTGTTTTTT. Its translation is CASSEYNTGTGSFGANEKLFF.

This chain uses TRBV20-1 with TRBJ2-1; D uncertain. Between the trimmed V and J ends, which lost 7 bases and 8 bases, there was a span of 12 bases. Germline V CDR1 and CDR2: DFQATT, SNEGSKA (reference sequence). The length of the CDR3 is 11 residues. CDR3 DNA sequence: TGCAGTGTAGTCCCAGGCGATGAGCAGTTCTTC. Protein sequence: CSVVPGDEQFF.